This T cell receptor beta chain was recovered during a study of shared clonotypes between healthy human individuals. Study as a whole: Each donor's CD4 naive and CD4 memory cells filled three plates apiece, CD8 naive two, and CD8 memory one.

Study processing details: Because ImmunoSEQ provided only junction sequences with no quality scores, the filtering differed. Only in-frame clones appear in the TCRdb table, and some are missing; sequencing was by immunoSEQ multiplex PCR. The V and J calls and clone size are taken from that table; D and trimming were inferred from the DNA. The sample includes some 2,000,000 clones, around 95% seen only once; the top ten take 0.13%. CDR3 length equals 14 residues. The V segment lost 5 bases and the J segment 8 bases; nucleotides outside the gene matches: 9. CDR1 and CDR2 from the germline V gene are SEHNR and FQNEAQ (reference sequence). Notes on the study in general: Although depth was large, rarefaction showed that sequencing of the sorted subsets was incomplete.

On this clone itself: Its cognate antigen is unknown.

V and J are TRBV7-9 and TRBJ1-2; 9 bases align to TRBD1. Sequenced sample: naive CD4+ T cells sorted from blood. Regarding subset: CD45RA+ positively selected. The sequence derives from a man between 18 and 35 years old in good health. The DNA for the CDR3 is TGTGCCAGCAGCCCGGGACAGGGCCGCGCGGGCTACACCTTC. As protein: CASSPGQGRAGYTF.